This TCR beta chain was captured in a study of CD4 T cells in relation to SARS-CoV-2 and coronaviruses. This clone was found a few times. Its target is not known. CD4+ T cells from unexposed donors were obtained before the COVID-19 pandemic (2011-2018). Isolation of CD4+ T cells took place after about 9 days in culture. Cultures held two million PBMCs per well with around 9.8 IU/ml IL-2. Sequencing was performed with immunoSEQ multiplex PCR; in TCRdb, only in-frame clones are kept and a portion is missing. Of 16,000 or so clones in the sample, about 77% were seen once. After removal of 4 bases from V and 6 bases from J, the junction contained 4 bases not matched to a gene. CDR1 is ENHRY, CDR2 SYGVKD, per germline. This CDR3 spans 15 amino acids.

Sequencing was performed on CD4+ T cells from PBMCs, cultured in vitro. The source is a human donor in good health. The chain is built from TRBV10-3 and TRBJ2-2; 11 positions agree with TRBD1. The chain's CDR3 is CAISGGQGAPGELFF. The CDR3 DNA reads as TGTGCCATCAGTGGAGGACAGGGGGCGCCCGGGGAGCTGTTTTTT.